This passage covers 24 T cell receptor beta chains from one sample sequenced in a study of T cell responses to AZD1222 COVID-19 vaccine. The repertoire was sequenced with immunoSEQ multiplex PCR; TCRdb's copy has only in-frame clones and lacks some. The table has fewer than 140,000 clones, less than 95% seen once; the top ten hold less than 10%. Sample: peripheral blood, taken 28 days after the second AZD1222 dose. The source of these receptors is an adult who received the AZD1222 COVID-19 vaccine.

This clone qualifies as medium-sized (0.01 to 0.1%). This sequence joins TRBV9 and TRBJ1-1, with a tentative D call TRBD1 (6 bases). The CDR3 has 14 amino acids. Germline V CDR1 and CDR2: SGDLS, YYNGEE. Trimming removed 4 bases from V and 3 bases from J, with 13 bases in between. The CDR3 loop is CASSPNSGDTEAFF. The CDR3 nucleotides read TGTGCCAGCAGCCCAAATTCAGGGGACACTGAAGCTTTCTTT.

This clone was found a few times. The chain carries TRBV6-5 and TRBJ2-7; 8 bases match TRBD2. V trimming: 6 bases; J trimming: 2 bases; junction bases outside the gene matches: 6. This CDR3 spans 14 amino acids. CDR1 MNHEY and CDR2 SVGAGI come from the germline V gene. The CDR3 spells CASRTSVNTYEQYF. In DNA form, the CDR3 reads TGTGCCAGCAGGACTAGCGTAAACACCTACGAGCAGTACTTC.

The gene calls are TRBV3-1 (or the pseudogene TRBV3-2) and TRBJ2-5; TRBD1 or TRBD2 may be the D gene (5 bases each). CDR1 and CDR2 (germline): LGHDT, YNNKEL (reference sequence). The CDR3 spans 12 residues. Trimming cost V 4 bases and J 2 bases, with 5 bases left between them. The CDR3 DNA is TGTGCCAGCAGCCGGGGGCAAGAGACCCAGTACTTC. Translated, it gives CASSRGQETQYF.

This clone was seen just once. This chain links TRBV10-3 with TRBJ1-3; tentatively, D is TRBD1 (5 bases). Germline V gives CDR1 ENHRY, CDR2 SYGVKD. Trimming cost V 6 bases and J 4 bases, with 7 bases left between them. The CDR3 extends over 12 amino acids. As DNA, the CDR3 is TGTGCCATCAGGACAGAGGGAAACACCATATATTTT. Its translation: CAIRTEGNTIYF.

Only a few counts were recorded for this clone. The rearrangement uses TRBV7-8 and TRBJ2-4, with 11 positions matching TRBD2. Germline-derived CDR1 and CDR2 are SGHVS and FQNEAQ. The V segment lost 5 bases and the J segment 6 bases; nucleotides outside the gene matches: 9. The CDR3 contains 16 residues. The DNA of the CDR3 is TGTGCCAGCAGCCCCGCTAGCGGGGGGCACCTAAACATTCAGTACTTC. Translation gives CASSPASGGHLNIQYF.

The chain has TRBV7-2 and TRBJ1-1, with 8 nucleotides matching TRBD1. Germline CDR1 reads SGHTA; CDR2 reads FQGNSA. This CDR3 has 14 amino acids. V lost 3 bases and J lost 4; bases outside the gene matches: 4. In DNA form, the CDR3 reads TGTGCCAGCAGCTTCGGACAGGGTCGCACTGAAGCTTTCTTT. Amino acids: CASSFGQGRTEAFF.

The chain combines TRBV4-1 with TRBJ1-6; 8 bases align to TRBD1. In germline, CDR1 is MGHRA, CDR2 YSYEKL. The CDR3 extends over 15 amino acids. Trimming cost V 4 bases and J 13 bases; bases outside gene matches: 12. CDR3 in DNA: TGCGCCAGCAGCCGAGAACAGGGGGGCACGGGGCCCCTCCACTTT. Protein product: CASSREQGGTGPLHF.

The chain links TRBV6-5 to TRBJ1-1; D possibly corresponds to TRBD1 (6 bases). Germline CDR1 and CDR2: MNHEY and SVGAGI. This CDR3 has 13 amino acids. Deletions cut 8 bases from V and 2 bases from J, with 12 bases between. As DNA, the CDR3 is TGTGCCAGCGGTCGGGGGACAAACACTGAAGCTTTCTTT. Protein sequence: CASGRGTNTEAFF.

For the CDR3, the DNA is TGCGCCAGCAGCCAAGCCCCGACGGCAACTAATGAAAAACTGTTTTTT. It specifies CASSQAPTATNEKLFF. V gene TRBV4-1 combines with J gene TRBJ1-4; D remains unclear. The CDR3 is 16 amino acids. The V gene lost 1 base and the J gene lost 0 bases, with 9 bases spanning the gap. CDR1 is MGHRA, CDR2 YSYEKL, per germline.

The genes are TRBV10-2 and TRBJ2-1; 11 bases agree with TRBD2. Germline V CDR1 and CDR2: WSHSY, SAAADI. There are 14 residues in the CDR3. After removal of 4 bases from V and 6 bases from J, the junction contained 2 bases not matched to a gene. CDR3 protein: CASSGLAGGNEQFF. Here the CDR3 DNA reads TGCGCCAGCAGTGGCCTAGCGGGGGGCAATGAGCAGTTCTTC.

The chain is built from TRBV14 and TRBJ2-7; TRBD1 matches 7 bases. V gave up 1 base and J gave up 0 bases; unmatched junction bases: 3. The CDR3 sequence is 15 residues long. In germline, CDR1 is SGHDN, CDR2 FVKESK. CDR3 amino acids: CASSQVGGPSYEQYF. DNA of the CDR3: TGTGCCAGCAGCCAAGTAGGGGGCCCCTCCTACGAGCAGTACTTC.

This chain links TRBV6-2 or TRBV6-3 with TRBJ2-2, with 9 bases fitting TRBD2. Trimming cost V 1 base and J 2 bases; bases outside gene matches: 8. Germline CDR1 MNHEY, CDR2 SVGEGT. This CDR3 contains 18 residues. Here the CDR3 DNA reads TGTGCCAGCAGTTACTTCCTACCGGGACTAGCAAACACCGGGGAGCTGTTTTTT. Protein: CASSYFLPGLANTGELFF.

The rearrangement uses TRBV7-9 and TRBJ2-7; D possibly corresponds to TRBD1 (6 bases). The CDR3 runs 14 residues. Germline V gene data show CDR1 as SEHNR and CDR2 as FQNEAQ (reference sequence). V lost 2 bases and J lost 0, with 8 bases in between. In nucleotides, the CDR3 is TGTGCCAGCAGCTTATGGACAGACTCCTACGAGCAGTACTTC. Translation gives CASSLWTDSYEQYF.

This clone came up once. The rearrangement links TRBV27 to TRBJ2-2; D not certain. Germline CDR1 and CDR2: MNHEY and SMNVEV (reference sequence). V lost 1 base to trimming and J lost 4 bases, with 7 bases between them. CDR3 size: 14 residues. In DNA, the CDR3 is TGTGCCAGCAGTTTATTTAGCCGCACCGGGGAGCTGTTTTTT. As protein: CASSLFSRTGELFF.

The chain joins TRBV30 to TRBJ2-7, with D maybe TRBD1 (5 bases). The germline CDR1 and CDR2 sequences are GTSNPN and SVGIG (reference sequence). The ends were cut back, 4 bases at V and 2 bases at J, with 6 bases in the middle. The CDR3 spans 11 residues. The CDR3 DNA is TGTGCCTGGATACAGGCCTACGAGCAGTACTTC. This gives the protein CAWIQAYEQYF.

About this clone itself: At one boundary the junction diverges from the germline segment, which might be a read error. CDR3 in DNA: TGTGCTAGCAGCTTAAACCGTGGAAACACCATATATTTT. Amino acids: CASSLNRGNTIYF. V is TRBV7-7 and J is TRBJ1-3; no reliable D call. The CDR3 length is 13 residues. The germline CDR1 and CDR2 sequences are SSHAT and FNYEAQ (reference sequence).

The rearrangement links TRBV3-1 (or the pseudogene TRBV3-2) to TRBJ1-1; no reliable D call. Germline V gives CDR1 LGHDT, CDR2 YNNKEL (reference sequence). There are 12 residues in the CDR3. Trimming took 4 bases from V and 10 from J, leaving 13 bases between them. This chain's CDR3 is CASSPPDRAAFF. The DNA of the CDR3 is TGTGCCAGCAGCCCTCCGGACCGTGCAGCTTTCTTT.

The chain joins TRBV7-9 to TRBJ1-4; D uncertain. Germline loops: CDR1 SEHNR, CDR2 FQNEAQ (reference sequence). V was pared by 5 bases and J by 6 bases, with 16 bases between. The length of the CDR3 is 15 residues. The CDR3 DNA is TGTGCCAGCAGCCTCCTATACCCCCTCGATGAAAAACTGTTTTTT. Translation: CASSLLYPLDEKLFF.

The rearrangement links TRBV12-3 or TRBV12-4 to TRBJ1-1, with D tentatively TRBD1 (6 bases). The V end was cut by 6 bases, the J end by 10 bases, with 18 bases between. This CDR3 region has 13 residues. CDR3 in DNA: TGTGCCAGCAGCAAGGACAGTAGGGTACGAGCTTTCTTT. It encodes CASSKDSRVRAFF.

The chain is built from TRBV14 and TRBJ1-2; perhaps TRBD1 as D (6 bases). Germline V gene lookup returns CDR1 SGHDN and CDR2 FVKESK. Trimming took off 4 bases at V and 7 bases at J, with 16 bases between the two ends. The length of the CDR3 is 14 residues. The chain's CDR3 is CASSPNLRGVGYTF. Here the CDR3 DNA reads TGTGCCAGCAGCCCAAACCTTAGGGGGGTTGGCTACACCTTC.

The CDR3 sequence: CASSYSRIRGTEAFF. CDR3 bases: TGTGCCAGCAGTTACTCGAGGATCCGGGGCACTGAAGCTTTCTTT. The chain recombines TRBV6-5 with TRBJ1-1; D is uncertain. Germline V CDR1 and CDR2: MNHEY, SVGAGI. The CDR3 loop spans 15 amino acids. The V gene lost 0 bases and the J gene lost 4 bases, with 12 bases spanning the gap.

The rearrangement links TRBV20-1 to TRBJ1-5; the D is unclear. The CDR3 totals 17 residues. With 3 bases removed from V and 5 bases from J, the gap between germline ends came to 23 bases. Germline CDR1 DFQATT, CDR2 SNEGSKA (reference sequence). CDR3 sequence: CSASEFSGSRPHQPQHF. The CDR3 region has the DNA TGCAGTGCTAGTGAATTCTCGGGGTCCCGTCCTCATCAGCCCCAGCATTTT.

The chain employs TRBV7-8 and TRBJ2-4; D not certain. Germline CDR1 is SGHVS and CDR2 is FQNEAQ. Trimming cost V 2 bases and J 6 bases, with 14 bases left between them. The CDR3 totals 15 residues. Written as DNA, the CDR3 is TGTGCCAGCAGCTTAACCCCCAGCAGGAGAAACATTCAGTACTTC. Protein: CASSLTPSRRNIQYF.

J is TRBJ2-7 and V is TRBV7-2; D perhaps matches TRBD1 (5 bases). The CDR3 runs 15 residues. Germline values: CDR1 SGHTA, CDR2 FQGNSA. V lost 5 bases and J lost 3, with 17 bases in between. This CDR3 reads CASSDQGLPNYEQYF. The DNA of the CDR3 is TGTGCCAGCAGCGACCAGGGTCTCCCGAACTACGAGCAGTACTTC.